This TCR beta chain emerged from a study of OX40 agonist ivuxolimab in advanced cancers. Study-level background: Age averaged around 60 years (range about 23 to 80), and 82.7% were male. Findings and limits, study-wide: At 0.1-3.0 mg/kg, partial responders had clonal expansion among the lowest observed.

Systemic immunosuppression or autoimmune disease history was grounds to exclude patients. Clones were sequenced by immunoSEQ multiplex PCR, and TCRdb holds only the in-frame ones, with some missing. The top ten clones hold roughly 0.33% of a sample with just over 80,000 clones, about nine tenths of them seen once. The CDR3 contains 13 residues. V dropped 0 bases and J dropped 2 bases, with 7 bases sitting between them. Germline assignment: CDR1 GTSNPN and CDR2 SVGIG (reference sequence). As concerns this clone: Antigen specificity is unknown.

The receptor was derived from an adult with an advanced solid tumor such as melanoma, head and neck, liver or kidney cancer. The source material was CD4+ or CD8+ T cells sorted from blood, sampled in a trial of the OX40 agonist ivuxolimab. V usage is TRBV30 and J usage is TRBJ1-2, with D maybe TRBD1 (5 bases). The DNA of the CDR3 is TGTGCCTGGAGTGTCCGGGGGAACTATGGCTACACCTTC. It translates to CAWSVRGNYGYTF.